The clone carrying this TCR beta chain was counted many times. Its cognate antigen is unknown. This record belongs to a study of T-cell memory formation after mild COVID-19. Study-level findings and limits: Clones contracting across day 15 to 85 had a balanced CD4/CD8 profile; later expanding clones leaned CD4+.

TCR alpha and TCR beta cDNA libraries carrying sample barcodes and UMIs came from 5'RACE with constant-segment primers. TCRdb recomputed calls from the 5' RACE reads with MiXCR, one row per CDR3 protein. The data contain around 250,000 distinct CDR3 sequences, 16% of them seen just once; the ten biggest clones take up 22%. Input material: PBMCs or a T cell subset sorted from them (not recorded which). The source is a man between 18 and 29 years old who had mild COVID-19 (a few samples of this study predate the infection). Cell type and time point are not known.

CDR3 amino acids: CASSFTGTDTQYF. CDR3 coding DNA: TGTGCCAGCTCATTCACGGGGACGGATACGCAGTATTTT. V and J are TRBV18 and TRBJ2-3, with D tentatively TRBD1 or TRBD2 (5 bases each). V was pared by 5 bases and J by 6 bases, with 12 bases between. Germline assignment: CDR1 KGHSH and CDR2 LQKENI. CDR3 size: 13 residues.